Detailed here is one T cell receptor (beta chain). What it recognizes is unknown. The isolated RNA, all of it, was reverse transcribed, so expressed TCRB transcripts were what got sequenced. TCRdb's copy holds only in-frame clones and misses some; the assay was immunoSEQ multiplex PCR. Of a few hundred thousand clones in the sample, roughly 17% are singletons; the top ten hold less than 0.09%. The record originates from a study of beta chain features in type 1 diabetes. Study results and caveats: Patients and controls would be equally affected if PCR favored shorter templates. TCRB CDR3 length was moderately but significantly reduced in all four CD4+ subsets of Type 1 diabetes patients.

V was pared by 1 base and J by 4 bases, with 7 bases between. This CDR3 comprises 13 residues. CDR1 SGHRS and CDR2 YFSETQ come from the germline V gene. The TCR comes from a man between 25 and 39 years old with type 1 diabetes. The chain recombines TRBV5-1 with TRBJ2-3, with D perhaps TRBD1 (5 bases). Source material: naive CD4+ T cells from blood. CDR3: CASSLLGADTQYF. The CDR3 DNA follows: TGCGCCAGCAGCTTGCTAGGGGCAGATACGCAGTATTTT.